This T cell receptor (beta chain) was observed in a study of STAT3 mutations in large granular lymphocyte leukemia (dated 2019 in TCRdb). Notes on the research overall: In roughly half of the longitudinally sequenced T-LGLL patients, canonical activating STAT3 mutations were detected. Patients were sequenced at roughly 4.1 time points on average, with the number of samplings per patient ranging from 2 to 8. Over half of the T-LGLL patients were given one or more immunosuppressive therapy regimens, and 40% of those treated had a hematologic response. As controls, the study also included longitudinal sequencing of a couple of patients with natural killer LGL leukemia. Patients with T-cell large granular lymphocyte leukemia underwent serial deep sequencing of TCRbeta CDR3 and STAT3 to reconstruct clonal hierarchy and dynamics. More than 15 representative T-LGLL cases were selected from an initial cohort of about 200 LGL patients for longitudinal TCRbeta and STAT3 sequencing.

For this clone: The antigen this receptor binds is unknown. The sample holds no much larger clone one base away, and base qualities are not on file.

The CDR3 covers 14 residues, taking in both the cysteine and the phenylalanine. Solely the CDR3 DNA is kept, with 42 bases framed from the first base. V lost 4 bases and J lost 6 bases; the stretch between them is 12 bases long. CDR1 and CDR2 were assigned from the germline V gene (reference sequence) as SEHNR and FQNEAQ. The same DNA, extracted from blood mononuclear cells, served for both TCR sequencing and STAT3 sequencing. Results the study describes overall, beyond this receptor: Persisting codominant clonotypes in some patients meant a small but highly pathogenic clone may have been missed. Linking therapy response to changes in TCR clonal burden was complicated by variable intervals between samplings and by differing treatment regimens. In about 30% of the 18 patients, TCR clonotype switching occurred after therapy, and every newly emerging clone was STAT3 wild type. Because no samples were available when a clone first appeared, clonal expansion had to be inferred from samplings taken at other points. Every T-LGLL patient showed at least one immunodominant TCRbeta clonotype, and about half showed multiple immunodominant subclonotypes. Several patients had a dominant TCR clone burden greater than the STAT3 mutant burden, which suggests that the STAT3 mutation arose secondarily within a clone that had already expanded.

TCRbeta libraries were sequenced on an Illumina MiSeq, and an average of about 41,000 productive templates per sample was obtained. Using multiplex PCR amplification, the immunoSEQ assay generated the TCRbeta CDR3 libraries. Regarding the original processing steps: Repertoire diversity was calculated as previously defined, and values close to 0 indicated extremely monoclonal samples. Imported from immuneACCESS, the table was reduced by TCRdb to in-frame sequences with V and J called. These copies leave out some clones; in studies compared against another copy, an unresolved V gene accounts for under half, and the cause of the remainder is not known. D and trimming come from the DNA, and the V and J calls and clone size come from that table. This sample is represented by some 3,500 clones; roughly 74% of them were singletons. The ten largest clones add up to about 32% of the sample.

This TCR was recovered from a man aged 55 to 70 with T-cell large granular lymphocyte leukemia. Some clones in this sample may be carry-over from other donors' samples. The age is the age at diagnosis. The sample was peripheral blood mononuclear cells. The rearranged segments are TRBV7-9 and TRBJ2-2; TRBD1 is a possible D gene, resting on 6 matching bases. The CDR3 reads CASSWTDAAGELFF. The DNA reads as follows: TGTGCCAGCAGCTGGACAGATGCTGCCGGGGAGCTGTTTTTT.